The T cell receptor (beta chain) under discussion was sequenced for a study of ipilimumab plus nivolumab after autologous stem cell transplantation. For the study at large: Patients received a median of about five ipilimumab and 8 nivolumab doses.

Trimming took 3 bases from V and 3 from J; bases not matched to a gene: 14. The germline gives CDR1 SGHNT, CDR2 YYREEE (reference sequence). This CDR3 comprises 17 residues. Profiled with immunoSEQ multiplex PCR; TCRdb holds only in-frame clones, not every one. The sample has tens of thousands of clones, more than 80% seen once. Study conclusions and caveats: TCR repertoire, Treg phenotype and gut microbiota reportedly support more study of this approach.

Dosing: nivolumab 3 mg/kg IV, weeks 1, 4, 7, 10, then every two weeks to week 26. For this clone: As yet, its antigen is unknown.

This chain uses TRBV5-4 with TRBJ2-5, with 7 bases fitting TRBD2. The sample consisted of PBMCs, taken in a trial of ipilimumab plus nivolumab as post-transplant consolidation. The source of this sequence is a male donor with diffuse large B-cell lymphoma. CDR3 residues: CASSSGGDSPRKETQYF. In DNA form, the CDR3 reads TGTGCCAGCAGCTCGGGGGGTGACAGCCCAAGGAAAGAGACCCAGTACTTC.